The next 27 T cell receptor beta chains were all read from a single sample in a study of CD8 T cells in ankylosing spondylitis. Each CDR3 protein gets one entry after TCRdb re-called the 5' RACE reads with MiXCR. The top ten hold around 4.7% of the sample, which has 150,000 to 200,000 distinct CDR3 sequences, 15% to 20% seen once. Sequences were obtained from blood, either unsorted or a sorted T cell fraction (not recorded which). All receptors come from a male donor aged 5 to 30 with ankylosing spondylitis or in good health (not recorded which).

The genes are TRBV29-1 and TRBJ2-1, with D unresolved. Trimming shortened V by 4 bases and J by 10 bases, and 11 bases separated the two germline ends. CDR3 length: 11 residues. Germline values: CDR1 SQVTM, CDR2 ANQGSEA. The CDR3 protein is CSVALPDEQFF. CDR3 bases: TGCAGCGTTGCCCTCCCGGACGAGCAGTTCTTC.

This clonotype was picked up many times. This chain connects TRBV12-3 or TRBV12-4 to TRBJ2-7; 7 bases fit TRBD1. CDR3 length: 17 amino acids. The V segment lost 6 bases and the J segment 1 base; nucleotides outside the gene matches: 15. CDR3 coding DNA: TGTGCCAGCAGAACTACAGGGGATAGGGTTGTATCCTACGAGCAGTACGTC. This codes for CASRTTGDRVVSYEQYV.

At least ten counts were recorded for this clonotype. The chain combines TRBV12-3 or TRBV12-4 with TRBJ2-7, with TRBD1 matching over 7 bases. V was clipped by 0 bases and J by 13 bases; unmatched bases: 9. The length of the CDR3 is 13 residues. CDR3 bases: TGTGCCAGCAGTTTAGCGCGGAGGACAGGCGGTTACGTC. Protein sequence: CASSLARRTGGYV.

This clonotype was counted ten times or more. The chain is built from TRBV5-4 and TRBJ2-3; weak D call: TRBD2 (5 bases). This CDR3 has 13 amino acids. With 2 bases removed from V and 3 bases from J, the gap between germline ends came to 7 bases. Germline V gene sequence: CDR1 SGHNT, CDR2 YYREEE (reference sequence). The CDR3 sequence is CASSFEGTDTQYF. The CDR3 DNA sequence: TGTGCCAGCAGCTTCGAGGGTACAGATACGCAGTATTTT.

This clonotype was seen many times. The V gene is TRBV19, the J gene TRBJ1-6, with a tentative D call TRBD1 (6 bases). V lost 7 bases, J lost 3 bases, and 7 bases lay in between. CDR1 and CDR2 from the germline V gene are LNHDA and SQIVND (reference sequence). The CDR3 consists of 13 residues. CDR3 in DNA: TGTGCCAGTAACAGGGACTATAATTCACCCCTCCACTTT. It specifies CASNRDYNSPLHF.

The CDR3 sequence is CSASPRMDTQYF. The CDR3 DNA reads TGCAGTGCTAGCCCTAGGATGGATACGCAGTATTTT. The chain employs TRBV20-1 and TRBJ2-3, with D uncertain. There are 12 residues in the CDR3. From germline, CDR1 is DFQATT and CDR2 SNEGSKA (reference sequence). The ends were cut back, 3 bases at V and 6 bases at J, with 10 bases in the middle.

This clonotype was detected many times. J is TRBJ2-3 and V is TRBV29-1, with TRBD1 matching over 7 bases. CDR1 and CDR2 from the germline V gene are SQVTM and ANQGSEA. Germline trimming cut 2 bases from V and 4 bases from J; bases unmatched to any gene: 0. The CDR3 is 12 amino acids. The CDR3 DNA is TGCAGCGTTGAAAGGGGGCCAGATACGCAGTATTTT. This translates into CSVERGPDTQYF.

This clonotype was recorded at least ten times. The chain recombines TRBV2 with TRBJ2-7; D gene uncertain. Germline V CDR1 and CDR2: SNHLY, FYNNEI. The CDR3 contains 13 residues. V gave up 6 bases and J gave up 6 bases, with 15 bases separating them. CDR3: CASRVDSPREQYV. DNA of the CDR3: TGTGCCAGCAGGGTAGACTCCCCCCGCGAGCAGTACGTC.

This clonotype was observed at least ten times. The chain couples TRBV28 to TRBJ2-5, with no clear D. Trimming stripped 2 bases from V and 7 bases from J, with 8 bases between. CDR3 length equals 12 residues. Germline V CDR1 and CDR2: MDHEN, SYDVKM. CDR3 sequence: CASSLRVGTQYF. The DNA for the CDR3 is TGTGCCAGCAGTTTACGGGTGGGGACCCAGTACTTC.

This clonotype was seen ten or more times. This chain links TRBV20-1 with TRBJ1-4, with TRBD1 as a possible D gene (6 bases). The V end lost 0 bases, the J end lost 5 bases, and 13 bases lay between the germline ends. The CDR3 is 15 amino acids. Germline V gene data show CDR1 as DFQATT and CDR2 as SNEGSKA (reference sequence). The CDR3 DNA sequence: TGCAGTGCTAGAGATGGTTTCAGGGGAAATGAAAAACTGTTTTTT. Translation gives CSARDGFRGNEKLFF.

This clonotype was recorded many times. This chain uses TRBV7-9 with TRBJ2-5, with a tentative D call TRBD1 (5 bases). The germline CDR1 and CDR2 sequences are SEHNR and FQNEAQ (reference sequence). This CDR3 spans 12 amino acids. Trimming left V 10 bases short and J 5 bases short, with 14 bases between. The CDR3, as DNA: TGTGCCACCGTTGACAGTTGGGAGACCCAGTACTTC. It specifies CATVDSWETQYF. The whole variable domain, filled in from reference TRBV7-9 and TRBJ2-5, reads DTGVSQNPRHKITKRGQNVTFRCDPISEHNRLYWYRQTLGQGPEFLTYFQNEAQLEKSRLLSDRFSAERPKGSFSTLEIQRTEQGDSAMYLCATVDSWETQYFGPGTRLLVL.

The chain uses TRBV27 and TRBJ2-1; D may be TRBD2 (5 bases). The germline V gene encodes CDR1 MNHEY and CDR2 SMNVEV (reference sequence). The CDR3 has 15 amino acids. V was pared by 2 bases and J by 7 bases, with 15 bases between. Here the CDR3 DNA reads TGTGCCAGCAGTTTAACCCCGGACTGGGTGAATGAGCAGTTCTTC. This codes for CASSLTPDWVNEQFF.

This clonotype was counted at least ten times. The V call is TRBV18, the J call TRBJ2-7, with D perhaps matching TRBD1 or TRBD2 (6 bases each). CDR3 size: 15 residues. Trimming cost V 0 bases and J 5 bases, with 14 bases left between them. CDR1 KGHSH and CDR2 LQKENI come from the germline V gene. The CDR3 region has the DNA TGTGCCAGCTCACCACCGGGGGGCATTACCCACGAGCAGTACTTC. Translated: CASSPPGGITHEQYF.

This clonotype was counted at least ten times. V and J are TRBV29-1 and TRBJ1-1; D possibly corresponds to TRBD1 (6 bases). Trimming shortened V by 7 bases and J by 7 bases, and 19 bases separated the two germline ends. Germline lookup yields CDR1 SQVTM and CDR2 ANQGSEA. The CDR3 is made up of 13 amino acids. DNA of the CDR3: TGCAGCGACCGGGGGCCGATGGGGGGTGAAGCTTTCTTT. This gives the protein CSDRGPMGGEAFF. Full variable domain (outside the CDR3, taken from reference TRBV29-1 and TRBJ1-1): SAVISQKPSRDICQRGTSLTIQCQVDSQVTMMFWYRQQPGQSLTLIATANQGSEATYESGFVIDKFPISRPNLTFSTLTVSNMSPEDSSIYLCSDRGPMGGEAFFGQGTRLTVV.

This clonotype was counted at least ten times. The chain has TRBV9 and TRBJ2-4, with D possibly being TRBD1 (6 bases). Trimming shortened V by 3 bases and J by 10 bases, and 17 bases separated the two germline ends. The CDR3 spans 14 residues. Germline lookup yields CDR1 SGDLS and CDR2 YYNGEE. CDR3 DNA: TGTGCCAGCAGCGCCCAGACAGGACGTGGAATTCAGTACTTC. It encodes CASSAQTGRGIQYF.

At least ten counts were recorded for this clonotype. The J gene is TRBJ2-2, the V gene TRBV9; D is possibly TRBD1 (5 bases). This CDR3 spans 15 amino acids. Germline values: CDR1 SGDLS, CDR2 YYNGEE. Trimming shortened V by 0 bases and J by 5 bases, and 11 bases separated the two germline ends. CDR3 DNA: TGTGCCAGCAGCGTAGAAGCAGGGCTTACCGGGGAGCTGTTTTTT. It specifies CASSVEAGLTGELFF.

In this sample, this clonotype turned up many times. The V and J genes are TRBV24-1 and TRBJ2-1; 7 nucleotides line up with TRBD1. The CDR3 extends over 16 amino acids. Unmatched junction bases numbered 12, after V lost 4 bases and J lost 7 bases. Germline-derived CDR1 and CDR2 are KGHDR and SFDVKD. The CDR3 loop reads CATSEPGQYHQNEQFF. CDR3 in DNA: TGTGCCACCAGTGAGCCGGGACAGTACCACCAGAATGAGCAGTTCTTC.

This sequence joins TRBV12-3 or TRBV12-4 and TRBJ1-1, with TRBD1 matching over 7 bases. J lost 5 bases, V lost 6 bases, and 9 bases had no gene match. CDR3 size: 14 residues. The CDR3 region is CASSRAGGSTEAFF. The DNA of the CDR3 is TGTGCCAGCAGCCGAGCAGGGGGAAGTACTGAAGCTTTCTTT.

The rearrangement joins TRBV3-1 to TRBJ2-7; the D gene is possibly TRBD2 (6 bases). The CDR3 extends over 16 amino acids. V dropped 2 bases and J dropped 0 bases, with 14 bases sitting between them. CDR1 is LGHDT, CDR2 YNNKEL, per germline (reference sequence). CDR3 sequence: CASSQFGGISSYEQYF. In DNA form, the CDR3 reads TGTGCCAGCAGCCAATTCGGCGGGATTAGCTCCTACGAGCAGTACTTC.

This clonotype is a singleton in its sample. CDR3 sequence: CASSRILAPRSYEQYV. Written as DNA, the CDR3 is TGTGCCAGCAGCAGAATACTAGCCCCCCGCTCCTACGAGCAGTACGTC. The chain combines TRBV21-1 with TRBJ2-7; the table gives TRBD1 as D, unverified against the DNA. TRBV21-1 is termed a pseudogene. The CDR3 has 16 amino acids.

This clonotype was seen repeatedly, ten times or more. The V call is TRBV15, the J call TRBJ2-7; D remains unclear. Trimming removed 2 bases from V and 5 bases from J, with 10 bases in between. Germline assignment: CDR1 LNHNV and CDR2 YYDKDF (reference sequence). CDR3 length: 13 residues. The CDR3 sequence is CATSRPGEDEQYF. In DNA form, the CDR3 reads TGTGCCACCAGCAGACCGGGTGAAGACGAGCAGTACTTC.

This clonotype was seen at least ten times. CDR3 sequence: CASSSGPGNEQFF. CDR3 in DNA: TGTGCCAGCAGCTCCGGTCCTGGCAATGAGCAGTTCTTC. The rearrangement links TRBV7-6 to TRBJ2-1; D unclear. The germline CDR1 and CDR2 sequences are SGHVS and FNYEAQ. CDR3 size: 13 residues. V was pared by 4 bases and J by 6 bases, with 10 bases between.

This clonotype was found many times. This rearrangement joins TRBV4-1 to TRBJ2-3; 9 nucleotides line up with TRBD2. This CDR3 spans 15 amino acids. The junction had 5 bases not matched to a gene; V was cut back by 1 base and J by 6 bases. Germline loops: CDR1 MGHRA, CDR2 YSYEKL. The CDR3 loop reads CASSQVAGEDDTQYF. CDR3 coding DNA: TGCGCCAGCAGCCAAGTAGCGGGAGAGGACGATACGCAGTATTTT.

A note on this clonotype: This clone may be a read error of a much larger clone one base away. The chain employs TRBV12-3 or TRBV12-4 and TRBJ2-5, with D possibly being TRBD1 (5 bases). The CDR3 extends over 14 amino acids. This CDR3 is CAGSFGYGAETQYF. For the CDR3, the DNA is TGTGCCGGCAGTTTTGGTTATGGGGCAGAGACCCAGTACTTC.

This clonotype has at least ten counts. The chain uses TRBV5-1 and TRBJ2-4; the D gene could be TRBD1 or TRBD2 (5 bases each). Trimming took off 4 bases at V and 0 bases at J, with 11 bases between the two ends. The CDR3 sequence is 15 residues long. Germline values: CDR1 SGHRS, CDR2 YFSETQ. The CDR3 loop is CASSPFGTAKNIQYF. CDR3 bases: TGCGCCAGCAGCCCATTCGGGACAGCCAAAAACATTCAGTACTTC.

The chain recombines TRBV4-3 with TRBJ2-7; 10 nucleotides line up with TRBD2. Germline values: CDR1 LGHNA, CDR2 YSLEER. Losses at the gene ends were 3 bases for V and 4 bases for J; bases not matched to a gene: 12. This CDR3 comprises 17 residues. CDR3 sequence (DNA): TGCGCCAGCAGCCATACCCCAGCGGGAGGGCCGAAATACGAGCAGTACTTC. This encodes CASSHTPAGGPKYEQYF.

In its sample, this clonotype was seen many times. The J gene is TRBJ1-3, the V gene TRBV12-3 or TRBV12-4; tentative D call: TRBD1 (6 bases). V lost 6 bases and J 4 bases, leaving 19 bases between the germline ends. The CDR3 consists of 16 residues. This chain's CDR3 is CASSLGIRGVGNTIYF. The CDR3 DNA reads TGTGCCAGCAGCCTTGGTATCAGGGGAGTCGGAAACACCATATATTTT.